This entry lists 19 T cell receptor beta chains sequenced from one sample in a study of CD8 T cells in ankylosing spondylitis. TCRdb called the 5' RACE reads again in MiXCR, with one record for every CDR3 protein. The table shows approximately 300,000 distinct CDR3 sequences, with roughly 20% occurring only once. The source material was blood, either unsorted or a sorted T cell fraction (not recorded which). The receptors come from a female donor with ankylosing spondylitis or in good health (not recorded which).

This clonotype appeared a few times. The chain joins TRBV10-3 to TRBJ1-2, with no clear D. Germline V gene data show CDR1 as ENHRY and CDR2 as SYGVKD. The V end was cut by 0 bases, the J end by 6 bases, with 11 bases between. CDR3 length: 14 residues. The CDR3 DNA reads TGTGCCATCAGTGAGTCGACCCGTTCACATGGCTACACCTTC. Translation: CAISESTRSHGYTF.

The chain recombines TRBV6-2 or TRBV6-3 with TRBJ2-5; TRBD2 is a possible D gene (5 bases). The CDR3 extends over 14 amino acids. The germline gives CDR1 MNHEY, CDR2 SVGEGT. With 6 bases removed from V and 1 base from J, the gap between germline ends came to 12 bases. The CDR3 reads CASSSDYPQETQYF. The DNA of the CDR3 is TGTGCCAGCAGCTCCGACTACCCCCAAGAGACCCAGTACTTC.

The chain is built from TRBV12-3 or TRBV12-4 and TRBJ2-3, with TRBD1 identical over 7 bases. The V and J ends lost 0 bases and 1 base, in that order; junction bases with no gene match: 4. The CDR3 extends over 16 amino acids. The CDR3 loop is CASSLAQGVGTDTQYF. The CDR3 DNA is TGTGCCAGCAGTTTAGCGCAGGGGGTAGGCACAGATACGCAGTATTTT.

This clonotype was detected only a few times. The chain recombines TRBV6-4 with TRBJ1-1, with a possible D match to TRBD1 (6 bases). With 0 bases removed from V and 11 bases from J, the gap between germline ends came to 10 bases. Germline loops: CDR1 MRHNA, CDR2 SNTAGT. The CDR3 is 12 amino acids. The CDR3 coding sequence is TGTGCCAGCAGTGACTCCGGGGGGCCGGCTTTCTTT. This sequence encodes CASSDSGGPAFF.

This clonotype has only one observation. The J gene is TRBJ1-1, the V gene TRBV5-1; D call uncertain. This CDR3 has 14 amino acids. CDR1 is SGHRS, CDR2 YFSETQ, per germline. Trimming stripped 6 bases from V and 6 bases from J, with 18 bases between. CDR3 protein: CASTDLRGKPEAFF. The CDR3 nucleotides read TGCGCCAGCACCGACCTACGGGGAAAACCTGAAGCTTTCTTT.

V and J are TRBV20-1 and TRBJ1-1, with D perhaps TRBD1 (6 bases). The length of the CDR3 is 13 residues. The V end was cut by 5 bases, the J end by 1 base, with 11 bases between. The germline V gene encodes CDR1 DFQATT and CDR2 SNEGSKA (reference sequence). CDR3 sequence (DNA): TGCAGTGCTGCTGACAGGTCGAACACTGAAGCTTTCTTT. This codes for CSAADRSNTEAFF.

The V gene is TRBV11-2, the J gene TRBJ2-4, with D possibly TRBD2 on 6 matching bases. V gave up 5 bases and J gave up 2 bases, with 31 bases separating them. This CDR3 comprises 21 residues. Germline CDR1 SGHAT, CDR2 FQNNGV. In DNA form, the CDR3 reads TGTGCCAGCAGCGGGCGGGGAGTTTTCAAGACTTTTAACTTATCCAAAAACATTCAGTACTTC. It is translated as CASSGRGVFKTFNLSKNIQYF.

J is TRBJ2-7 and V is TRBV5-1; D unresolved. In germline, CDR1 is SGHRS, CDR2 YFSETQ. The CDR3 has 15 amino acids. V was trimmed by 6 bases and J by 2 bases, leaving 18 bases between them. This CDR3 reads CASKPRRPRTYEQYF. CDR3 DNA sequence: TGCGCCAGCAAACCCCGCCGTCCACGCACCTACGAGCAGTACTTC.

The chain has TRBV9 and TRBJ2-1; TRBD2 matches at 9 bases. The CDR3 has 18 amino acids. Germline CDR1 reads SGDLS; CDR2 reads YYNGEE. Trimming cost V 3 bases and J 4 bases; bases outside gene matches: 14. The CDR3 DNA reads TGTGCCAGCAGCGCAAAATTCTCCGGGACTAGCAGTTACAATGAGCAGTTCTTC. This translates into CASSAKFSGTSSYNEQFF.

The chain employs TRBV7-9 and TRBJ2-5; 14 positions agree with TRBD2. The CDR3 length is 13 residues. Germline assignment: CDR1 SEHNR and CDR2 FQNEAQ (reference sequence). Unmatched junction bases numbered 6, after V lost 5 bases and J lost 13 bases. CDR3 region: CASSPRTSGRMYF. The CDR3 DNA reads TGTGCCAGCAGCCCCCGGACTAGCGGGAGGATGTACTTC.

At least ten counts were recorded for this clonotype. The chain joins TRBV4-3 to TRBJ1-1; D call uncertain. The ends were cut back, 0 bases at V and 3 bases at J, with 5 bases in the middle. The CDR3 covers 13 residues. Germline V gene data show CDR1 as LGHNA and CDR2 as YSLEER. CDR3 coding DNA: TGCGCCAGCAGCCAAGAGGGTCACACTGAAGCTTTCTTT. Protein: CASSQEGHTEAFF.

A few counts support this clonotype. J is TRBJ2-1 and V is TRBV7-2; 7 nucleotides match TRBD2. Losses at the gene ends were 1 base for V and 6 bases for J; bases not matched to a gene: 9. The CDR3 is 16 residues long. CDR1 and CDR2 from the germline V gene are SGHTA and FQGNSA. The CDR3 loop is CASSLGGGSSTNEQFF. The CDR3 DNA is TGTGCCAGCAGCTTAGGAGGCGGGAGCTCCACCAATGAGCAGTTCTTC.

The chain recombines TRBV30 with TRBJ1-5, with D possibly matching TRBD1 (6 bases). Trimming left V 1 base short and J 9 bases short, with 13 bases between. The CDR3 extends over 13 amino acids. Germline loops: CDR1 GTSNPN, CDR2 SVGIG (reference sequence). The CDR3 region has the DNA TGTGCCTGGAGTGGACAGGATCCGGGGCCCCAGCATTTT. It codes for CAWSGQDPGPQHF.

A few counts support this clonotype. The V and J genes are TRBV29-1 and TRBJ1-2, with 8 bases lining up with TRBD1. CDR3 length: 13 amino acids. The V segment lost 7 bases and the J segment 5 bases; nucleotides outside the gene matches: 9. Germline CDR1 and CDR2: SQVTM and ANQGSEA. The CDR3 coding sequence is TGCAGCGCCCGACAGGGGACGGAGTATGGCTACACCTTC. Residues: CSARQGTEYGYTF. Drawing the rest from reference TRBV29-1 and TRBJ1-2, the complete variable domain is SAVISQKPSRDICQRGTSLTIQCQVDSQVTMMFWYRQQPGQSLTLIATANQGSEATYESGFVIDKFPISRPNLTFSTLTVSNMSPEDSSIYLCSARQGTEYGYTFGSGTRLTVV.

This clonotype has ten or more counts. This chain connects TRBV12-3 or TRBV12-4 to TRBJ2-7; TRBD1 aligns across 12 bases. The junction had 9 bases not matched to a gene; V was cut back by 4 bases and J by 2 bases. This CDR3 comprises 17 residues. Written as DNA, the CDR3 is TGTGCCAGCAGTTCCGGGACAGGGGGCTGGGTTCCCTACGAGCAGTACTTC. Translating it yields CASSSGTGGWVPYEQYF.

V is TRBV29-1 and J is TRBJ2-7; 7 nucleotides match TRBD2. Germline V gene sequence: CDR1 SQVTM, CDR2 ANQGSEA. Losses at the gene ends were 4 bases for V and 4 bases for J; bases not matched to a gene: 10. CDR3 size: 14 residues. CDR3 in DNA: TGCAGCGTTGCAGGGAGGAGCGGGAATTACGAGCAGTACTTC. Protein: CSVAGRSGNYEQYF.

This clonotype appeared a few times. J is TRBJ1-6 and V is TRBV9; D remains unclear. Germline lookup yields CDR1 SGDLS and CDR2 YYNGEE. The CDR3 runs 15 residues. V was shortened by 0 bases and J by 9 bases, with 13 bases between the two germline ends. The CDR3 nucleotides read TGTGCCAGCAGCGTAGGAGGGAGCGCCCTTTCACCCCTCCACTTT. The encoded protein is CASSVGGSALSPLHF.

This chain links TRBV6-2 or TRBV6-3 with TRBJ2-1; TRBD1 or TRBD2 may be the D gene (5 bases each). The CDR3 is 15 amino acids. Germline V gene data show CDR1 as MNHEY and CDR2 as SVGEGT. V was trimmed by 8 bases and J by 7 bases, leaving 21 bases between them. The DNA for the CDR3 is TGTGCCAGCTACAAATCCGGGGCTGGGAAAAATGAGCAGTTCTTC. Translation: CASYKSGAGKNEQFF.

There are many counts of this clonotype. This rearrangement joins TRBV11-2 to TRBJ1-4, with unresolved D. Germline CDR1 and CDR2: SGHAT and FQNNGV. V gave up 5 bases and J gave up 2 bases, with 12 bases separating them. The CDR3 length is 15 residues. The CDR3 reads CASSPRGVTNEKLFF. The CDR3 DNA follows: TGTGCCAGCAGCCCTCGTGGGGTTACTAATGAAAAACTGTTTTTT.